Following are 11 T cell receptor beta chains from one sample sequenced in a study of shared clonotypes between healthy human individuals. Sequencing used immunoSEQ multiplex PCR; TCRdb keeps in-frame clones, though not all of them. The top ten clones hold roughly 0.36% of a sample with some 2,500,000 clones, approximately 93% of them seen once. Sequenced material: naive CD4+ T cells from PBMCs. The subset was: CD45RA+ positively selected. The receptors stem from a man younger than 30 in good health. Some clones in this sample may be carry-over from other donors' samples.

V gene TRBV27 combines with J gene TRBJ2-5, with 16 bases lining up with TRBD2. In germline, CDR1 is MNHEY, CDR2 SMNVEV (reference sequence). The V gene end was trimmed by 6 bases and the J gene end by 5 bases; junction bases not matched to a gene: 18. CDR3 length equals 20 residues. As DNA, the CDR3 is TGTGCCAGCAGCACCGCTCCGCCGGGACTAGCGGGAGGGCCACGGGAGACCCAGTACTTC. This gives the protein CASSTAPPGLAGGPRETQYF.

The rearrangement joins TRBV18 to TRBJ1-1; D is perhaps TRBD1 (6 bases). Trimming pared 3 bases from V and 2 bases from J, leaving 16 bases between. The germline V gene encodes CDR1 KGHSH and CDR2 LQKENI. The CDR3 is 16 residues long. The CDR3, as DNA: TGTGCCAGCTCACCTGTCTCCGGGGGACATAACACTGAAGCTTTCTTT. This codes for CASSPVSGGHNTEAFF.

The chain has TRBV5-4 and TRBJ2-3; unclear D gene. The germline V gene has CDR1 SGHNT and CDR2 YYREEE (reference sequence). V was clipped by 4 bases and J by 10 bases, with 13 bases between them. CDR3 size: 12 residues. The CDR3 nucleotides read TGTGCCAGCAGCCTGGACGGGCGGCCGCAGTATTTT. Encoded protein: CASSLDGRPQYF.

This chain joins TRBV5-1 and TRBJ2-1; TRBD2 aligns across 8 bases. Per the germline V gene, CDR1 is SGHRS and CDR2 is YFSETQ. The CDR3 is 14 amino acids. The J segment lost 15 bases and the V segment lost 0 bases, leaving 11 bases of the junction unmatched. CDR3: CASSLVTDSGIGFF. The CDR3 DNA reads TGCGCCAGCAGCTTGGTAACGGATAGCGGGATAGGGTTCTTC.

This clone was found once. The genes are TRBV19 and TRBJ2-7; 7 bases are shared with TRBD2. The CDR3 length is 15 residues. Germline trimming cut 6 bases from V and 0 bases from J; bases unmatched to any gene: 8. The germline V gene has CDR1 LNHDA and CDR2 SQIVND (reference sequence). CDR3 region: CASRVAGRSSYEQYF. CDR3 DNA: TGTGCCAGTAGAGTAGCGGGTAGAAGCTCCTACGAGCAGTACTTC.

J is TRBJ2-6 and V is TRBV2; the D is unclear. CDR3 length: 14 residues. The germline V gene encodes CDR1 SNHLY and CDR2 FYNNEI. The V end was cut by 7 bases, the J end by 0 bases, with 7 bases between. CDR3 coding DNA: TGTGCCAGCACCCAGTCCTCTGGGGCCAACGTCCTGACTTTC. It is translated as CASTQSSGANVLTF.

The chain carries TRBV18 and TRBJ1-2; TRBD1 is a possible D gene (5 bases). Germline CDR1 and CDR2: KGHSH and LQKENI. The CDR3 has 13 residues. Trimming took 6 bases from V and 2 from J, leaving 10 bases between them. The CDR3 region has the DNA TGTGCCAGCTCCCTGGACACCAACTATGGCTACACCTTC. Its translation is CASSLDTNYGYTF.

The sample holds a few counts of this clone. V gene TRBV6-6 combines with J gene TRBJ2-2; D is unresolved. The ends were cut back, 7 bases at V and 1 base at J, with 10 bases in the middle. CDR1 MNHNY and CDR2 SVGAGI come from the germline V gene (reference sequence). The CDR3 consists of 14 residues. This CDR3 reads CASKIRVNTGELFF. Written as DNA, the CDR3 is TGTGCCAGCAAAATACGGGTGAACACCGGGGAGCTGTTTTTT.

With regard to this clone: A junction end diverges from the germline sequence, so it may reflect a read error. This chain joins TRBV5-6 and TRBJ1-2; D call uncertain. Germline-derived CDR1 and CDR2 are SGHDT and YYEEEE. CDR3 size: 15 residues. The CDR3, as DNA: TGTGCCAGCAGCTACCCTCAGGTAGCTAACTATGACTACACCTTC. This sequence encodes CASSYPQVANYDYTF. Full variable domain (remainder filled in from reference TRBV5-6 and TRBJ1-2): DAGVTQSPTHLIKTRGQQVTLRCSPKSGHDTVSWYQQALGQGPQFIFQYYEEEERQRGNFPDRFSGHQFPNYSSELNVNALLLGDSALYLCASSYPQVANYDYTFGSGTRLTVV.

As concerns this clone: The same CDR3 is also encoded by other DNA sequences in this sample. The chain joins TRBV9 to TRBJ2-1; 9 positions agree with TRBD2. Germline CDR1 and CDR2: SGDLS and YYNGEE. The trim removed 0 bases at V and 3 bases at J, leaving 1 base unmatched. The CDR3 covers 15 residues. CDR3 loop: CASSVVAGDYNEQFF. The CDR3 DNA reads as TGTGCCAGCAGCGTAGTAGCGGGGGACTACAATGAGCAGTTCTTC.

The V gene is TRBV6-5, the J gene TRBJ2-7; TRBD2 matches 12 bases. V was clipped by 6 bases and J by 2 bases; unmatched bases: 5. Germline CDR1 reads MNHEY; CDR2 reads SVGAGI. The CDR3 runs 15 residues. The CDR3 here is CASRRTSGRTYEQYF. DNA for the CDR3: TGTGCCAGCAGGAGAACTAGCGGGAGGACCTACGAGCAGTACTTC.